This T cell receptor (beta chain) derives from a study of cytomegalovirus exposure and HLA in healthy donors. 60 Vbeta and 13 Jbeta primers were used in PCR. Here immunoSEQ multiplex PCR was the method, and the copy in TCRdb shows in-frame clones only, minus some. The table lists roughly 90,000 clones, over 70% of them singletons, with approximately 20% in the top ten. The CDR3 consists of 15 residues. CDR1 MDHEN and CDR2 SYDVKM come from the germline V gene. V was shortened by 2 bases and J by 7 bases, with 15 bases between the two germline ends. Study-level points and caveats: High sensitivity and specificity were reportedly achieved when the classifier diagnosed cytomegalovirus status.

Each donor was healthy, and each was a bone marrow donor. Points on this clone: The target antigen is unknown.

This chain links TRBV28 with TRBJ2-4; tentative D call: TRBD2 (7 bases). Material for sequencing was PBMCs. This clonotype was obtained from a young man in good health and CMV-seropositive. In nucleotides, the CDR3 is TGTGCCAGCAGTTTAGGGGAGGGGGACGTTAACATTCAGTACTTC. The encoded protein is CASSLGEGDVNIQYF.